Listed here is a single T cell receptor (beta chain). Original methodology: Amplification with reference gene primers provided the estimates of nucleated cell counts. The method was immunoSEQ multiplex PCR; TCRdb's version includes in-frame clones alone and lacks a portion of them. The V and J calls and clone size are taken from that table; D and trimming were inferred from the DNA. The sample records approximately 110,000 clones, 60% to 80% being singletons. The entry originates in a study of blood T cell repertoires in COVID-19. Overall study context: Sites across the United States, Italy and Spain contributed samples from acute and convalescent COVID-19. PBMCs, B-cell-depleted T cells, or T cells were the source of the cDNA or gDNA that made up the material.

The germline gives CDR1 SGHRS, CDR2 YFSETQ. Trimming at V came to 4 bases and at J to 5 bases, leaving 10 bases not matched to a gene. The CDR3 totals 15 residues. One Seattle source followed patients from active infection through their disease course. This receptor was taken from a man older than 75 with COVID-19, enrolled during active disease. The V gene is TRBV5-1, the J gene TRBJ2-5, with 8 bases aligning to TRBD2. Sequencing was performed on peripheral blood. The CDR3 coding sequence is TGCGCCAGCAGCGGGACCGGGACTAGGAGTGAGACCCAGTACTTC. It codes for CASSGTGTRSETQYF.